This T cell receptor beta chain was identified in a study of shared clonotypes between healthy human individuals. The V gene's germline CDR1 is LNHNV and CDR2 YYDKDF (reference sequence). The CDR3 is 16 residues long. The V gene end was trimmed by 1 base and the J gene end by 5 bases; junction bases not matched to a gene: 5. The study, taken as a whole, reports: Tissue TCR repertoires likely differ from these blood-only repertoires.

A remark on this clone: As yet, its antigen is unknown.

Profiled with immunoSEQ multiplex PCR; TCRdb holds only in-frame clones, not every one. The sample contains just over 2,000,000 clones, 85% to 95% of which appear only once. J is TRBJ2-5 and V is TRBV15; 12 positions agree with TRBD1. The source material was naive CD4+ T cells sorted from blood. This sample's subset: CD45RA+ positively selected. This TCR came from a man aged 18 to 35 in good health. The CDR3 loop reads CATSRGDRGRVETQYF. The DNA of the CDR3 is TGTGCCACCAGCAGAGGGGACAGGGGGCGCGTCGAGACCCAGTACTTC.